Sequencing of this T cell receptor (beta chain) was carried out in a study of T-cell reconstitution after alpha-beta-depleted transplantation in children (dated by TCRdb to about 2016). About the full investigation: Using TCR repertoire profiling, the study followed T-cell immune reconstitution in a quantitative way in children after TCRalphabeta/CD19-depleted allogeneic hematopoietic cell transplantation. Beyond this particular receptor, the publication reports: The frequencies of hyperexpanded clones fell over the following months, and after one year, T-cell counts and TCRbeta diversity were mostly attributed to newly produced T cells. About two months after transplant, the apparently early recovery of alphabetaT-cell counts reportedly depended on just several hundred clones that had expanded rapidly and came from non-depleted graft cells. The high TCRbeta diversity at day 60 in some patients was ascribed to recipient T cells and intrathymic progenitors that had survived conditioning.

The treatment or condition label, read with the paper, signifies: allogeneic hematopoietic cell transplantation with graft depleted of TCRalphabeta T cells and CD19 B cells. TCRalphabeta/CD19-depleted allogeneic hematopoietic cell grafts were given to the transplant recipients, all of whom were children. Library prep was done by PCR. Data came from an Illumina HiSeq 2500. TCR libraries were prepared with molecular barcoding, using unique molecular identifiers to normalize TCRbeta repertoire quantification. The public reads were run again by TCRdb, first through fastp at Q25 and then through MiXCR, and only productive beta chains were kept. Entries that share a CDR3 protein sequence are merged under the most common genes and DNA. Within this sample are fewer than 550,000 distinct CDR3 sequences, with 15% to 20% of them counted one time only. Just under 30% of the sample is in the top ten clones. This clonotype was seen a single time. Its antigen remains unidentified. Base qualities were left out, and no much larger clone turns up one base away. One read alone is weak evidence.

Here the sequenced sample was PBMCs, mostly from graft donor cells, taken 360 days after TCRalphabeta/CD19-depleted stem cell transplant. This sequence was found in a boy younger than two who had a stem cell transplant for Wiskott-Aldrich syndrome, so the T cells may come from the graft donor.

The CDR3 reads CASSENRGYEQYF. Read as DNA, the sequence is TGTGCCAGCAGTGAGAACAGGGGCTACGAGCAGTACTTC. Recombination linked TRBV6-1 to TRBJ2-7; 7 central bases correspond to TRBD1. Germline trimming amounts to 3 bases on V and 3 bases on J, with 2 as the count of junction bases outside the gene matches. According to the germline V gene, CDR1 reads MNHNS and CDR2 reads SASEGT. The CDR3 numbers 13 residues from cysteine through phenylalanine. Just CDR3 DNA is preserved here, 39 bases in frame from base 1.